The clone carrying this TCR beta chain was observed a few times. Its target is unknown. The V gene end was trimmed by 4 bases and the J gene end by 2 bases; junction bases not matched to a gene: 5. Germline V lookup: CDR1 MNHEY, CDR2 SVGEGT. The CDR3 is 15 amino acids. No ophthalmopathy progression within 18 months constituted stable Graves' hyperthyroidism. Amplified TCR beta CDR3 regions derived from RNA transcripts. With the HTBI primer set, the TCR CDR3 went through a first round of RT-PCR. One entry per CDR3 protein results from TCRdb running MiXCR on the multiplex PCR reads. This table holds 550,000 to 650,000 distinct CDR3 sequences, 13% to 15% found once. This sample was included in a study of T cells in Graves' hyperthyroidism and ophthalmopathy. Study-wide findings and caveats: The majority of expanded thyroid clonotypes above 0.001 also appeared in blood.

The receptor's source is a woman in her forties with Graves' hyperthyroidism. The chain recombines TRBV6-2 or TRBV6-3 with TRBJ2-7; 10 bases agree with TRBD2. Sequencing was carried out using blood. Here the CDR3 reads CASSWLAGATYEQYF. In nucleotides, the CDR3 is TGTGCCAGCAGTTGGCTAGCGGGAGCCACCTACGAGCAGTACTTC.